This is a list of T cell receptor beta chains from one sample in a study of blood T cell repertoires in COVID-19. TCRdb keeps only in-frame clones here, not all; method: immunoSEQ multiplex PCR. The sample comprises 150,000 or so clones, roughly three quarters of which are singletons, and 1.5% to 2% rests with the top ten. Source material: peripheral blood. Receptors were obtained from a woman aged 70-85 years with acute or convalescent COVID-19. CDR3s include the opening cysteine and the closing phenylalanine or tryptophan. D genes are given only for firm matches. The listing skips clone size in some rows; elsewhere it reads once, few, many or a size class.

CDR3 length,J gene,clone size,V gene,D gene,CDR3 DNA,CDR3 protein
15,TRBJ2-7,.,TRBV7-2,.,TGTGCCAGCAGCTTAGCGGGGGGGCCCACCTACGAGCAGTACTTC,CASSLAGGPTYEQYF
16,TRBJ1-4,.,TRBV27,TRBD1,TGTGCCAGCAGTCACGTACAGGGGGGCGGCCCCGAAAAACTGTTTTTT,CASSHVQGGGPEKLFF
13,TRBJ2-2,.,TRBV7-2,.,TGTGCCAGCAGTCTTAGGCGGGCCGGGGAGCTGTTTTTT,CASSLRRAGELFF
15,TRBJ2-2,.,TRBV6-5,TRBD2,TGTGCCAGCAGGACCGGACTAGCGGACACCGGGGAGCTGTTTTTT,CASRTGLADTGELFF
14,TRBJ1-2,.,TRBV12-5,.,TGTGCTAGTGGTCCATCAGGAGGTTATGGCGGCTACACCTTC,CASGPSGGYGGYTF
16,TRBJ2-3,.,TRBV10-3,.,TGTGCCATCAGTGACAGGGGGCGGGAGCGGGGAGATACGCAGTATTTT,CAISDRGRERGDTQYF
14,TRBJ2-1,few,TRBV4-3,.,TGCGCCAGCAGCCACGCCGCGGGGTACAATGAGCAGTTCTTC,CASSHAAGYNEQFF
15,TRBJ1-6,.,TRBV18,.,TGTGCCAGCTCACCACCGCAGGTCTATAATTCACCCCTCCACTTT,CASSPPQVYNSPLHF
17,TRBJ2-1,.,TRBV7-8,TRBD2,TGTGCCAGCAGCCCCCGAGTAGCGGGGCTCGACTACAATGAGCAGTTCTTC,CASSPRVAGLDYNEQFF
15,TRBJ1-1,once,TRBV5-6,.,TGTGCCAGCAGCTATACCACCCTAGGTACCACTGAAGCTTTCTTT,CASSYTTLGTTEAFF
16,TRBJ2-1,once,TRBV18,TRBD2,TGTGCCAGCTCACCGGGACTAGCGGGGGGCCCGGATGAGCAGTTCTTC,CASSPGLAGGPDEQFF
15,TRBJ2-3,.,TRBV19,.,TGTGCCAGTAGTCATTCGCGGACTAGCACAGATACGCAGTATTTT,CASSHSRTSTDTQYF
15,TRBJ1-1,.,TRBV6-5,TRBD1,TGTGCCAGCAGTCCGGGACAGGGGGTTACGACTGAAGCTTTCTTT,CASSPGQGVTTEAFF
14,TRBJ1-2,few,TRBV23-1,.,TGCGCCAGCAGTCCCCCTCCCCAGCGATATGGCTACACCTTC,CASSPPPQRYGYTF
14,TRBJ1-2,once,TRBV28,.,TGTGCCAGCAGTTACATAGGGGGTGGCTATGGCTACACCTTC,CASSYIGGGYGYTF
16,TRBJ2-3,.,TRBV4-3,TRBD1,TGCGCCAGCAGCCAAGACGACAGGGGAAGTACAGATACGCAGTATTTT,CASSQDDRGSTDTQYF
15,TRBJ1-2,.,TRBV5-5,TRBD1,TGTGCCAGCAGCTTGGCACAGGGGGCCCTCTATGGCTACACCTTC,CASSLAQGALYGYTF
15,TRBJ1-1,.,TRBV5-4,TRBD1,TGTGCCAGCAGCTCAAAGACAGGGCCGGACACTGAAGCTTTCTTT,CASSSKTGPDTEAFF
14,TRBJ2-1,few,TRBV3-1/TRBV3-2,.,TGTGCCAGCAGCCAAGGGGGGGCCTACAATGAGCAGTTCTTC,CASSQGGAYNEQFF
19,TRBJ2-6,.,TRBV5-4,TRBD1,TGTGCCAGCAAACGCCGAAACCGGGACAGAGATTCTGGGGCCAACGTCCTGACTTTC,CASKRRNRDRDSGANVLTF
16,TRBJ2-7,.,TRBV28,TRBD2,TGTGCCAGCAGTGCCTCGACTAGCGGGAGCTCCTACGAGCAGTACTTC,CASSASTSGSSYEQYF
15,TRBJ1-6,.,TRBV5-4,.,TGTGCCAGCAGCTCCCGCACAGGATCTAATTCACCCCTCCACTTT,CASSSRTGSNSPLHF
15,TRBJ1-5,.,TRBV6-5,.,TGTGCCAGCAGTTACTCGGCCAGGGGCAATCAGCCCCAGCATTTT,CASSYSARGNQPQHF
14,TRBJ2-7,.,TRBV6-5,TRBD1,TGTGCCAGCAGTCCAAGGACAGGGCCATACGAGCAGTACTTC,CASSPRTGPYEQYF
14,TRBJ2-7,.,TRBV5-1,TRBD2,TGCGCCAGCAGCAGGACTAGCGGCCCCTACGAGCAGTACTTC,CASSRTSGPYEQYF
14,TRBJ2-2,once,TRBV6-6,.,TGTGCCAGCAGTTACTCGCTTTTGGGAGTGGAGCTGTTTTTT,CASSYSLLGVELFF
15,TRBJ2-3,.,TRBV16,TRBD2,TGTGCCAGCAGCGTGGCGGCGGGAGTAATGGATACGCAGTATTTT,CASSVAAGVMDTQYF
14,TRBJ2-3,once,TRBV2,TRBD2,TGTGCCAGCGGGTCTAGCGGGGGGTCAGATACGCAGTATTTT,CASGSSGGSDTQYF
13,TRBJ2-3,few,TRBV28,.,TGTGCCAGCAGTTCCTTTGACACATGGACGCAGTATTTT,CASSSFDTWTQYF
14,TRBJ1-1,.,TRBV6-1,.,TGTGCCAGCAGTGAAGCGCGAGGGGGAACTGAAGCTTTCTTT,CASSEARGGTEAFF
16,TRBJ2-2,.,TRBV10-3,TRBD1,TGTGCCATCAGTGAGTCCCCAGGGGGCGTCACCGGGGAGCTGTTTTTT,CAISESPGGVTGELFF
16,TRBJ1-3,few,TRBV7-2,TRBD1,TGTGCCAGCAGCTTACAGGCGAGACAGGGTGGAAACACCATATATTTT,CASSLQARQGGNTIYF
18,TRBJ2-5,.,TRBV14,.,TGTGCCAGCAGTCCTGGAGGGGTCCCGGGACGCCTCCTGGGGACCCAGTACTTC,CASSPGGVPGRLLGTQYF
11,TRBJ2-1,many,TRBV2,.,TGTGCCTCCCGACTAGTCAGTGAGCAGTTCTTC,CASRLVSEQFF
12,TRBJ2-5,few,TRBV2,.,TGTGCCAGCAGTTGGGGAGAAGAGACCCAGTACTTC,CASSWGEETQYF
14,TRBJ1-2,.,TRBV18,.,TGTGCCAGCTCACCAACCGGAGCTAACTATGGCTACACCTTC,CASSPTGANYGYTF
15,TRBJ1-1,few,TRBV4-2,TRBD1,TGTGCCAGCAGCCAGAGGGACAGGGGGAACACTGAAGCTTTCTTT,CASSQRDRGNTEAFF
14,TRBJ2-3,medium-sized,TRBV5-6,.,TGTGCCAGCAGCTTCTACCAGGGGCTGGGTGCGCAGTATTTT,CASSFYQGLGAQYF
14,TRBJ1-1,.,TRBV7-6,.,TGTGCCAGCAGCTTAGGGGCCCTGAACACTGAAGCTTTCTTT,CASSLGALNTEAFF
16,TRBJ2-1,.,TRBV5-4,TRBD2,TGTGCCAGCAGCTTAGCTAGCGGGGCCTCCTACAATGAGCAGTTCTTC,CASSLASGASYNEQFF
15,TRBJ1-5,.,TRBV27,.,TGTGCCAGCAGACAGGGCTGGGCCAGCAATCAGCCCCAGCATTTT,CASRQGWASNQPQHF
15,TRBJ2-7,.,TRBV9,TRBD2,TGTGCCAGCAGCCCCGGGGGGGGTGGGGCCTACGAGCAGTACTTC,CASSPGGGGAYEQYF
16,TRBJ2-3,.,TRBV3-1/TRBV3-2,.,TGTGCCAGCAGCCAAGGGAGGGCTAGCAGATCAGATACGCAGTATTTT,CASSQGRASRSDTQYF
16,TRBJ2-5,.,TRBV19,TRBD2,TGTGCCAGTAGTTCGGGACTAGCGGGGGGGCAAGAGACCCAGTACTTC,CASSSGLAGGQETQYF
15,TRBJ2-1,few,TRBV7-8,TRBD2,TGTGCCAGCAGCTCAGGGACTAGCGGTGTCAATGAGCAGTTCTTC,CASSSGTSGVNEQFF
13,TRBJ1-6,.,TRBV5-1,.,TGCGCCAGCAGCTCCCCCGGGGATTCACCCCTCCACTTT,CASSSPGDSPLHF